This T cell receptor (beta chain) emerged from a study of CD8+ T cells in alopecia areata. Looking at the study overall: Treatment ran 6 to 18 months, with 6 months of follow-up afterward. Overall study results and limits: Compared with normal scalp, lesional scalp had higher clonality and more expanded CD8+ clones.

Extracted RNA was reverse transcribed into cDNA, the sequencing template. The repertoire was sequenced with immunoSEQ multiplex PCR; TCRdb's copy has only in-frame clones and lacks some. The profile shows almost 250,000 clones, approximately 61% of them singletons. Regarding this clone: Antigen: not known.

Per the germline V gene, CDR1 is LNHDA and CDR2 is SQIVND (reference sequence). With 4 bases clipped from V and 5 bases from J, the junction kept 4 bases outside the gene matches. The CDR3 covers 13 residues. The rearrangement uses TRBV19 and TRBJ2-5, with 7 bases identical to TRBD1. The clonotype was recovered from a human donor with alopecia areata. Material: CD4+ T cells sorted from blood, obtained at week 0. In nucleotides, the CDR3 is TGTGCCAGTAGTACCGACAGGGAGGAGACCCAGTACTTC. Encoded protein: CASSTDREETQYF.